Here is one T cell receptor (beta chain) with its context. The antigen is not known. This CDR3 region has 16 residues. Trimming took 4 bases from V and 3 from J; bases not matched to a gene: 7. CDR1 SGDLS and CDR2 YYNGEE come from the germline V gene. These data originate in a study of shared clonotypes between healthy human individuals. Notes on the study in general: Limited genetic and exposure-history diversity came from having few donors.

At the deep level, the assay was run. Template for every sorted-subset replicate PCR totaled around 200 ng DNA, some 30,000 T cell genomes. How the authors handled the data: Junction-only sequences without quality scores were provided by ImmunoSEQ, so filtering was different. Sequencing was performed with immunoSEQ multiplex PCR; in TCRdb, only in-frame clones are kept and a portion is missing. The V and J calls and clone size are taken from that table; D and trimming were inferred from the DNA. Of fewer than 3 million clones listed, 85% to 95% were seen once; the top ten hold 0.37%. Source material: naive CD4+ T cells from PBMCs. As to subset: CD45RA+ positively selected. The rearrangement links TRBV9 to TRBJ2-2; 9 bases agree with TRBD1. The receptor comes from a man between 18 and 35 years old in good health. Some clones in this sample may be carry-over from other donors' samples. CDR3: CASSTRTGAYTGELFF. Here the CDR3 DNA reads TGTGCCAGCAGCACCCGGACAGGGGCGTACACCGGGGAGCTGTTTTTT. The entire variable domain, with the rest obtained from reference TRBV9 and TRBJ2-2, is as follows: DSGVTQTPKHLITATGQRVTLRCSPRSGDLSVYWYQQSLDQGLQFLIQYYNGEERAKGNILERFSAQQFPDLHSELNLSSLELGDSALYFCASSTRTGAYTGELFFGEGSRLTVL.